The TCR beta chain described here comes from a study of Graves' ophthalmopathy and Graves' hyperthyroidism. General observations from the study: Clonotypes were expanded in thyroid at above 0.001 frequency, and most also appeared in blood. For predicting ophthalmopathy progression, the model had around 64% sensitivity and nearly 75% specificity.

The study excluded patients with other autoimmune diseases, uncontrolled infections, pregnancy or lactation. Each diagnosis was determined on the basis of clinical symptoms, serum thyroxine, TRAb, thyroid ultrasound and orbital computed tomography. The germline V and J ends were trimmed by 0 bases and 6 bases, with 11 bases remaining between them. Germline lookup yields CDR1 MNHEY and CDR2 SVGAGI. CDR3 length equals 14 residues. Concerning this clonotype itself: Its antigen remains unknown.

TCR beta CDR3 amplification used RNA transcripts. An opening RT-PCR round employed HTBI primers and preceded a second-round multiplex PCR. MiXCR was run by TCRdb on the multiplex PCR reads, yielding one entry per CDR3 protein. The sample gives a few hundred thousand distinct CDR3 sequences, under 45% of which show up once; about 4.1% is in the top ten. What was sequenced was peripheral blood or thyroid tissue (not recorded which). This chain uses TRBV6-5 with TRBJ1-2; a weak D match, TRBD1 (6 bases). The origin of this receptor is an adult man with Graves' hyperthyroidism. The CDR3 nucleotides read TGTGCCAGCAGTTACTCGGGGGGCGCGGATGGCTACACCTTC. It encodes CASSYSGGADGYTF.